This T cell receptor (beta chain) originates from a study of blood T cell repertoires in COVID-19. The method was immunoSEQ multiplex PCR; TCRdb's version includes in-frame clones alone and lacks a portion of them. The repertoire holds around 100,000 clones, with roughly 80% as singletons. Per germline, CDR1 WNHNN and CDR2 SYGVQD (reference sequence). Trimming left V 6 bases short and J 11 bases short, with 19 bases between. The CDR3 has 13 amino acids. The V and J genes are TRBV10-1 and TRBJ1-1; TRBD1 might be the D (6 bases). Sequencing used peripheral blood. This receptor was identified in a human donor in a cohort sampled during active COVID-19. CDR3 in amino acids: CASRSNRDDDAFF. The CDR3 DNA sequence: TGCGCCAGCAGATCGAACAGGGACGATGACGCTTTCTTT.